The 10 T cell receptor beta chains below were found in one sample sequenced in a study of Graves' ophthalmopathy and Graves' hyperthyroidism. For repertoire sequencing, the TCR beta CDR3 regions were amplified from RNA transcripts. The library came from an HTBI-primed first-round RT-PCR and a second-round multiplex PCR. Each CDR3 protein is one row after TCRdb ran MiXCR on the multiplex PCR reads. The sample lists almost 750,000 distinct CDR3 sequences; approximately 40% were seen once. Sequenced input: peripheral blood. The receptors were sampled from an adult man with Graves' ophthalmopathy.

This clonotype was counted many times. The V gene is TRBV20-1, the J gene TRBJ2-7; D unresolved. Trimming shortened V by 3 bases and J by 1 base, and 10 bases separated the two germline ends. The germline gives CDR1 DFQATT, CDR2 SNEGSKA (reference sequence). This CDR3 is 13 amino acids long. The CDR3 nucleotides read TGCAGTGCTAGGAGACTGGCATCCTACGAGCAGTACTTC. Protein sequence: CSARRLASYEQYF.

This clonotype was observed a few times. This may arise from a read error, as a much more abundant clone is one base away. The genes are TRBV29-1 and TRBJ2-2, with D unresolved. The CDR3 has 12 residues. The V gene lost 6 bases and the J gene lost 0 bases, with 5 bases spanning the gap. Looked up from germline, CDR1 is SQVTM and CDR2 is ANQGSEA. The CDR3 loop reads CSVASNTGELFF. Written as DNA, the CDR3 is TGCAGCGTCGCGTCGAACACCGGGGAGCTGTTTTTT.

This clonotype was picked up many times. The chain links TRBV6-1 to TRBJ1-2; the match to TRBD1 covers 7 bases. J gave up 8 bases and V 0 bases, and 9 bases lay outside the gene matches. Germline V gives CDR1 MNHNS, CDR2 SASEGT. This CDR3 has 15 amino acids. CDR3: CASSEAGQGQRGYTF. The CDR3 DNA reads as TGTGCCAGCAGTGAAGCGGGCCAGGGACAGCGAGGCTACACCTTC.

Comment on this clonotype: Compared with germline, one end of the junction differs, possibly owing to a read error. The V and J genes are TRBV10-3 and TRBJ2-7; maybe TRBD2 (7 bases). CDR3 length: 15 amino acids. Germline V lookup: CDR1 ENHRY, CDR2 SYGVKD. The CDR3 here is CASSWPAGQSYEQYF. Written as DNA, the CDR3 is TGTGCCAGCAGTTGGCCAGCGGGACAATCCTACGAGCAGTACTTC.

Of note for this clonotype: Only one base separates this from a far larger clonotype, so it likely reflects a read error. The chain has TRBV25-1 and TRBJ2-2, with a weak D call TRBD1 (6 bases). Trimming left V 6 bases short and J 1 base short, with 9 bases between. Per the germline V gene, CDR1 is MGHDK and CDR2 is SYGVNS. The CDR3 has 14 amino acids. CDR3 bases: TGTGCCAGCAGCTGGGGACAGAACACCGGGGAGCTGTTTTTT. The encoded protein is CASSWGQNTGELFF.

About this clonotype itself: This may stem from a read error, because a much larger clone lies one nucleotide away. This CDR3 is missing its conserved last phenylalanine or tryptophan, likely due to a read error. The chain has TRBV7-2 and TRBJ1-1; D is unresolved. From germline, CDR1 is SGHTA and CDR2 FQGNSA. Trimming left V 2 bases short and J 6 bases short, with 4 bases between. The CDR3 runs 11 residues. CDR3 protein: CASSLFPEAFI. The CDR3 DNA is TGTGCCAGCAGCTTATTTCCTGAAGCTTTCATT.

This clonotype was seen many times. The V call is TRBV24-1, the J call TRBJ1-5, with D hard to call. Germline CDR1 reads KGHDR; CDR2 reads SFDVKD. The CDR3 totals 13 residues. V dropped 11 bases and J dropped 6 bases, with 16 bases sitting between them. The CDR3 sequence is CASSSTGVQPQHF. Written as DNA, the CDR3 is TGTGCCAGCAGCTCGACGGGAGTTCAGCCCCAGCATTTT.

The chain has TRBV20-1 and TRBJ2-7; TRBD2 matches 7 bases. V shed 3 bases and J 4 bases; nucleotides not matched to a gene: 6. This CDR3 has 13 residues. From germline, CDR1 is DFQATT and CDR2 SNEGSKA (reference sequence). DNA for the CDR3: TGCAGTGCTAGGGCGGGGGTCGCTTACGAGCAGTACTTC. Translation: CSARAGVAYEQYF.

In this sample, this clonotype turned up many times. The rearrangement joins TRBV29-1 to TRBJ2-5, with unresolved D. The CDR3 length is 17 residues. From germline, CDR1 is SQVTM and CDR2 ANQGSEA. V lost 0 bases, J lost 1 base, and 18 bases lay in between. The DNA for the CDR3 is TGCAGCGTTGAAGATTTCGGCAGGACCGTCGGCCAAGAGACCCAGTACTTC. Its protein is CSVEDFGRTVGQETQYF.

The V and J genes are TRBV7-9 and TRBJ2-7, with 12 nucleotides matching TRBD2. This CDR3 contains 16 residues. V lost 1 base, J lost 3 bases, and 4 bases stayed unmatched. In germline, CDR1 is SEHNR, CDR2 FQNEAQ (reference sequence). CDR3 residues: CASSLGLAGGDYEQYF. The CDR3 bases are TGTGCCAGCAGCTTAGGGCTAGCGGGAGGGGACTACGAGCAGTACTTC.